A selection of T cell receptor beta chains follows, all from one sample in a study of T cell repertoires in cytomegalovirus infection. A single record per CDR3 protein comes from TCRdb applying MiXCR to the reads. The sample comprises tens of thousands of distinct CDR3 sequences, 20% to 25% of which are singletons, and 73% rests with the top ten. The antigens for these receptors are not known. The sequences come from CD8+ T cells from cultured PBMCs, collected from culture after CMV antigen stimulation. The receptors come from a human donor in good health (CMV status not recorded). Some clones in this sample may be carry-over from other donors' samples. Both conserved end residues are part of each CDR3. Each record gives: clone size, V gene, J gene, CDR3 length, D gene, CDR3 DNA, CDR3 protein. A D gene is named only where the DNA matches it firmly. Expanded clones are given a class, and other clones once, few, many or no size at all.

abundance: -; v_gene: TRBV11-3; j_gene: TRBJ2-1; len: 16; d_gene: -; CDR3nt: TGTGCCAGCAGCTTGGCAGGCCCGAGCTCCTACAATGAGCAGTTCTTC; CDR3aa: CASSLAGPSSYNEQFF
abundance: -; v_gene: TRBV7-2; j_gene: TRBJ2-2; len: 15; d_gene: -; CDR3nt: TGTGCCAGCAGCTTCTTCGCGGCGAACACCGGGGAGCTGTTTTTT; CDR3aa: CASSFFAANTGELFF
abundance: -; v_gene: TRBV7-9; j_gene: TRBJ2-1; len: 16; d_gene: -; CDR3nt: TGTGCCAGCAGCCCAGGGAGAGGGGTAACTAACAATGAGCAGTTCTTC; CDR3aa: CASSPGRGVTNNEQFF
abundance: few; v_gene: TRBV12-3/TRBV12-4; j_gene: TRBJ2-5; len: 13; d_gene: -; CDR3nt: TGTGCCAGCAGTGGTAACGTGATGGAGACCCAGTACTTC; CDR3aa: CASSGNVMETQYF
abundance: few; v_gene: TRBV20-1; j_gene: TRBJ2-5; len: 15; d_gene: -; CDR3nt: TGCAGTGCTAGACCTCTAGGGGAGGTTTGGGAGACCCAGTACTTC; CDR3aa: CSARPLGEVWETQYF
abundance: -; v_gene: TRBV10-2; j_gene: TRBJ1-5; len: 14; d_gene: -; CDR3nt: TGCGCCAGCAGTGAGAGCTGGTACAATCAGCCCCAGCATTTT; CDR3aa: CASSESWYNQPQHF
abundance: -; v_gene: TRBV6-1; j_gene: TRBJ1-2; len: 12; d_gene: -; CDR3nt: TGTGCCACGCTCAGGATCGGGGATGGCTACACCTTC; CDR3aa: CATLRIGDGYTF
abundance: few; v_gene: TRBV4-1; j_gene: TRBJ2-7; len: 13; d_gene: -; CDR3nt: TGCGCCAGCAGCCAAGAGGGCAGGGACGAGCAGTACTTC; CDR3aa: CASSQEGRDEQYF
abundance: few; v_gene: TRBV6-6; j_gene: TRBJ1-2; len: 18; d_gene: TRBD1; CDR3nt: TGTGCCAGCAGTTTTCTTAGGCAGGGGGTTCTTATAAAGTATGGCTACACCTTC; CDR3aa: CASSFLRQGVLIKYGYTF
abundance: few; v_gene: TRBV28; j_gene: TRBJ2-7; len: 13; d_gene: -; CDR3nt: TGTGCCAGCAGTTTAGGCAGTCGTTACGAGCAGTACTTC; CDR3aa: CASSLGSRYEQYF
abundance: -; v_gene: TRBV6-1; j_gene: TRBJ2-1; len: 14; d_gene: -; CDR3nt: TGTGCCAGCAGGGGGGAGCCGGGGTACAATGAGCAGTTCTTC; CDR3aa: CASRGEPGYNEQFF
abundance: -; v_gene: TRBV19; j_gene: TRBJ1-1; len: 19; d_gene: -; CDR3nt: TGTGCCAGTAGTCTCAGGGGATTGGGGGACGGACTTTGGAAGACTGAAGCTTTCTTT; CDR3aa: CASSLRGLGDGLWKTEAFF
abundance: -; v_gene: TRBV7-6; j_gene: TRBJ1-1; len: 14; d_gene: -; CDR3nt: TGTGCCAGCAGCTTCGGCCCGGGCGGCGCTGAAGCTTTCTTT; CDR3aa: CASSFGPGGAEAFF
abundance: -; v_gene: TRBV28; j_gene: TRBJ2-1; len: 14; d_gene: -; CDR3nt: TGTGACGGCAGTTTACCACAGAAACACAATGAGCAGTTCTTC; CDR3aa: CDGSLPQKHNEQFF
abundance: few; v_gene: TRBV7-2; j_gene: TRBJ1-5; len: 15; d_gene: TRBD1; CDR3nt: TGTGCCAGCAGCCCAAACAGGGGCAGCAATCAGCCCCAGCATTTT; CDR3aa: CASSPNRGSNQPQHF
abundance: -; v_gene: TRBV7-2; j_gene: TRBJ2-3; len: 16; d_gene: TRBD2; CDR3nt: TGTGCCAGCAGCTTGATAGCGGGCCTGAAGTCGGATACGCAGTATTTT; CDR3aa: CASSLIAGLKSDTQYF
abundance: -; v_gene: TRBV12-3/TRBV12-4; j_gene: TRBJ1-1; len: 14; d_gene: TRBD1; CDR3nt: TGTGCCAGCAGGCTCAAGGGGGCTATTAGTGAAGCTTTCTTT; CDR3aa: CASRLKGAISEAFF
abundance: many; v_gene: TRBV7-8; j_gene: TRBJ1-1; len: 15; d_gene: -; CDR3nt: TGTGCCAGCAGCTTAGCAGAGGTTCGGACCACTGAAGCTTTCTTT; CDR3aa: CASSLAEVRTTEAFF
abundance: few; v_gene: TRBV7-8; j_gene: TRBJ1-4; len: 16; d_gene: -; CDR3nt: TGTGCCAGTAGCTTTCAACAGGGCGTTGCGGATGAAAAACTGTTTTTT; CDR3aa: CASSFQQGVADEKLFF
abundance: -; v_gene: TRBV6-2/TRBV6-3; j_gene: TRBJ1-2; len: 12; d_gene: -; CDR3nt: TGTGCCAGCCTCGGGGGGATCTATGGCTACACCTTC; CDR3aa: CASLGGIYGYTF
abundance: -; v_gene: TRBV7-2; j_gene: TRBJ1-2; len: 18; d_gene: TRBD1; CDR3nt: TGTGCCAGCAGCTTAGGCCCCACCCCCACGACAGGGGCCTATGGCTACACCTTC; CDR3aa: CASSLGPTPTTGAYGYTF
abundance: few; v_gene: TRBV6-5; j_gene: TRBJ1-1; len: 17; d_gene: -; CDR3nt: TGTGCCAGCGGGAGGGACTCCCCTTTATGGGCGGTCACTGAAGCTTTCTTT; CDR3aa: CASGRDSPLWAVTEAFF
abundance: -; v_gene: TRBV27; j_gene: TRBJ1-5; len: 14; d_gene: -; CDR3nt: TGTGCCAGCAGTCCGGGGACTAACAATCAGCCCCAGCATTTT; CDR3aa: CASSPGTNNQPQHF
abundance: -; v_gene: TRBV4-3; j_gene: TRBJ1-1; len: 12; d_gene: -; CDR3nt: TGCGCCAGCAGCCATCTGGGTACTGAAGCTTTCTTT; CDR3aa: CASSHLGTEAFF
abundance: few; v_gene: TRBV27; j_gene: TRBJ1-2; len: 13; d_gene: -; CDR3nt: TGTGCCAGCAGTTTGGGTCCGGCCTATGGCTACACCTTC; CDR3aa: CASSLGPAYGYTF
abundance: -; v_gene: TRBV4-1; j_gene: TRBJ2-1; len: 19; d_gene: TRBD2; CDR3nt: TGCGCCAGCAGCCAAGACGGACTAGCGGGGGACCACTCCTACAATGAGCAGTTCTTC; CDR3aa: CASSQDGLAGDHSYNEQFF
abundance: few; v_gene: TRBV7-6; j_gene: TRBJ2-7; len: 13; d_gene: -; CDR3nt: TGTGCTAGCAGCTCCGGGACTTCCTACGAGCAGTACTTC; CDR3aa: CASSSGTSYEQYF
abundance: -; v_gene: TRBV7-2; j_gene: TRBJ1-5; len: 14; d_gene: -; CDR3nt: TGTGCCAGCAGCCCTCACAGGGTTGATCAGCCCCAGCATTTT; CDR3aa: CASSPHRVDQPQHF
abundance: few; v_gene: TRBV25-1; j_gene: TRBJ2-4; len: 14; d_gene: -; CDR3nt: TGTGCCAGCAGTGGCGGGTCGGCTAAAAACATTCAGTACTTC; CDR3aa: CASSGGSAKNIQYF
abundance: few; v_gene: TRBV19; j_gene: TRBJ2-1; len: 14; d_gene: -; CDR3nt: TGTGCCAGTACTCGGCAGGGGATCGGGAATGAGCAGTTCTTC; CDR3aa: CASTRQGIGNEQFF
abundance: -; v_gene: TRBV7-9; j_gene: TRBJ1-4; len: 16; d_gene: -; CDR3nt: TGTGCCAGCAGCTTTCGACACAGCCTTTATAATGAAAAACTGTTTTTT; CDR3aa: CASSFRHSLYNEKLFF
abundance: few; v_gene: TRBV4-1; j_gene: TRBJ1-5; len: 16; d_gene: TRBD1; CDR3nt: TGCGCCAGCAGCCATCCAGGCGGACAGGGCGGCCAGCCCCAGCATTTT; CDR3aa: CASSHPGGQGGQPQHF
abundance: few; v_gene: TRBV4-3; j_gene: TRBJ2-7; len: 18; d_gene: TRBD1; CDR3nt: TGCGCCAGCAGCCAAGATCTGTCCCCCGGACAGGTACCTTACGAGCAGTACTTC; CDR3aa: CASSQDLSPGQVPYEQYF
abundance: few; v_gene: TRBV7-2; j_gene: TRBJ1-4; len: 17; d_gene: -; CDR3nt: TGTGCCAGCAGTTTAAACTCGAAGGCGGGGATGTTTGAAAAACTGTTTTTT; CDR3aa: CASSLNSKAGMFEKLFF
abundance: -; v_gene: TRBV7-2; j_gene: TRBJ2-7; len: 12; d_gene: -; CDR3nt: TGTGCCAGCAGCCTCCCAGACTACGAGCAGTACTTC; CDR3aa: CASSLPDYEQYF
abundance: -; v_gene: TRBV7-6; j_gene: TRBJ2-7; len: 15; d_gene: -; CDR3nt: TGTGCCAGCAGCTCTAGGGAGGACTTCGTCACCGAGCAGTACTTC; CDR3aa: CASSSREDFVTEQYF
abundance: -; v_gene: TRBV12-3/TRBV12-4; j_gene: TRBJ1-1; len: 13; d_gene: -; CDR3nt: TGTGCCAGCAGTTTGCAACAGCACACTGAAGCTTTCTTT; CDR3aa: CASSLQQHTEAFF
abundance: -; v_gene: TRBV12-3/TRBV12-4; j_gene: TRBJ1-5; len: 12; d_gene: -; CDR3nt: TGTGCCAGCACGGAGGGTAACCAGCCCCAGCATTTT; CDR3aa: CASTEGNQPQHF
abundance: few; v_gene: TRBV7-8; j_gene: TRBJ2-1; len: 14; d_gene: -; CDR3nt: TGTGCCAGCAGCTTAGCCTCCATAGGGGATGAGCAGTTCTTC; CDR3aa: CASSLASIGDEQFF
abundance: few; v_gene: TRBV28; j_gene: TRBJ2-1; len: 13; d_gene: -; CDR3nt: TGTGCCAGCAGTTTGGACGGTGGGTATGAGCAGTTCTTC; CDR3aa: CASSLDGGYEQFF
abundance: -; v_gene: TRBV24-1; j_gene: TRBJ2-2; len: 15; d_gene: -; CDR3nt: TGTGCCACCAGTGATCCTGACAAGCTCACCGGGGAGCTGTTTTTT; CDR3aa: CATSDPDKLTGELFF
abundance: once; v_gene: TRBV5-1; j_gene: TRBJ1-1; len: 15; d_gene: TRBD1; CDR3nt: TGCGCCAGCAGCTACACAGGGGGCTGGGACACTGAAGCTTTCTTT; CDR3aa: CASSYTGGWDTEAFF
abundance: -; v_gene: TRBV5-5; j_gene: TRBJ2-1; len: 15; d_gene: TRBD1; CDR3nt: TGTGCCAGCAGCTTGGAGGGACAGGGATACAATGAGCAGTTCTTC; CDR3aa: CASSLEGQGYNEQFF